This is a list of T cell receptor beta chains from one sample in a study of blood T cell repertoires in COVID-19. Only in-frame clones appear in the TCRdb table, and some are missing; sequencing was by immunoSEQ multiplex PCR. The table has about 400,000 clones, 70% to 90% seen once. The sequencing input was peripheral blood. The receptor set was obtained from a woman aged 55-69 years with COVID-19, enrolled during active disease. Both conserved end residues are part of each CDR3. D genes are given only for firm matches. Clone size, where shown, is once, few, many, or a class for clones that have expanded.

cdr3_aa | cdr3_nt | j_call | clone_size | v_call | d_call
CASSPLFSGRTYEQYF | TGTGCCAGCAGCCCCCTCTTTAGCGGGAGAACCTACGAGCAGTACTTC | TRBJ2-7 | - | TRBV7-8 | TRBD2
CASRTGDRGGRKAFF | TGTGCCAGCAGGACCGGCGACAGGGGCGGTCGCAAAGCTTTCTTT | TRBJ1-1 | - | TRBV6-6 | TRBD1
CASAPGNYGYTF | TGTGCCAGCGCGCCAGGGAATTATGGCTACACCTTC | TRBJ1-2 | - | TRBV6-5 | -
CASRRPGVTGELFF | TGTGCCAGCAGGCGCCCGGGGGTAACCGGGGAGCTGTTTTTT | TRBJ2-2 | - | TRBV6-5 | -
CASSQQGEVGTQYF | TGCGCCAGCAGCCAGCAGGGGGAGGTGGGGACCCAGTACTTC | TRBJ2-5 | few | TRBV4-1 | -
CASSPDSWTDTQYF | TGTGCCAGCAGCCCGGACAGTTGGACAGATACGCAGTATTTT | TRBJ2-3 | - | TRBV11-3 | -
CASSQGLRGSPLHF | TGTGCCAGCAGCCAAGGATTAAGGGGTTCACCCCTCCACTTT | TRBJ1-6 | - | TRBV14 | -
CASSPPPGGHNEQFF | TGTGCCAGCTCACCACCGCCCGGGGGTCACAATGAGCAGTTCTTC | TRBJ2-1 | - | TRBV18 | -
CAWSSDSTHQPQHF | TGTGCCTGGAGTTCTGACAGCACACATCAGCCCCAGCATTTT | TRBJ1-5 | - | TRBV30 | -
CASSRPTGWNTDTQYF | TGTGCCAGCAGCCGTCCGACAGGGTGGAACACAGATACGCAGTATTTT | TRBJ2-3 | - | TRBV7-2 | TRBD1
CASRYTQGEKLFF | TGTGCCAGCAGGTACACCCAGGGGGAAAAACTGTTTTTT | TRBJ1-4 | - | TRBV2 | -
CASTQGSGNTIYF | TGTGCCAGCACCCAGGGTTCTGGAAACACCATATATTTT | TRBJ1-3 | once | TRBV7-9 | -
CASSPDSLGGRAPLHF | TGTGCCAGCTCACCGGACAGTTTAGGTGGGCGCGCACCCCTCCACTTT | TRBJ1-6 | - | TRBV18 | -
CASSLGTGGQPQHF | TGTGCCAGCAGCCTGGGGACAGGGGGTCAGCCCCAGCATTTT | TRBJ1-5 | - | TRBV16 | TRBD1